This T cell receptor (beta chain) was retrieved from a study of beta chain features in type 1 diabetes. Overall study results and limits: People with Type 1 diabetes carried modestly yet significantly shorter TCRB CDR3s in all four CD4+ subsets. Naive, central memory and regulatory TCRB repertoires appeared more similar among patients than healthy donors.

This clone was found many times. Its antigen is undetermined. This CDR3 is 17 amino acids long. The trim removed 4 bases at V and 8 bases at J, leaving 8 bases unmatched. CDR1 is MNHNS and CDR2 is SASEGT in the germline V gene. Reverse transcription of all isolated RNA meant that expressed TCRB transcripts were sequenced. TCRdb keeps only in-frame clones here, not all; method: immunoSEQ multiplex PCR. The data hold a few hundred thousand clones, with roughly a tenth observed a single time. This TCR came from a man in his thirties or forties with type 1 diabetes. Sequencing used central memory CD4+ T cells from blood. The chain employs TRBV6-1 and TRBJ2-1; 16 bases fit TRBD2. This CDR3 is CASSGGTSGRASDEQFF. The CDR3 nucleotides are TGTGCCAGCAGTGGGGGGACTAGCGGGAGGGCAAGTGATGAGCAGTTCTTC.